Shown below are 10 T cell receptor beta chains from a single sample sequenced in a study of vaccination effects on CD4 cells after COVID-19. Here immunoSEQ multiplex PCR was the method, and the copy in TCRdb shows in-frame clones only, minus some. The sample holds tens of thousands of clones, around 67% seen once. No antigen has been assigned to these receptors. The ViraFEST assay expanded antigen-specific CD4+ T cells with viral peptide pools before sequencing. Culturing for roughly 9 days preceded CD4+ T cell isolation. Absence of prior SARS-CoV-2 infection characterized the vaccine recipients, who showed negative nucleocapsid antibodies. The sequencing here drew on CD4+ T cells from PBMCs cultured with SARS-CoV-2 spike peptides, taken before COVID-19 vaccination. The receptors stem from a human donor who received a COVID-19 vaccine.

The chain carries TRBV6-2 or TRBV6-3 and TRBJ1-1, with a tentative D call TRBD1 (5 bases). V lost 2 bases, J lost 5 bases, and 15 bases lay in between. The CDR3 length is 15 residues. The germline V gene encodes CDR1 MNHEY and CDR2 SVGEGT. The CDR3 DNA is TGTGCCAGCAGTTACCATCGTGGGGCTGGGACTGAAGCTTTCTTT. Translation gives CASSYHRGAGTEAFF.

The chain is built from TRBV6-6 and TRBJ1-1; D may be TRBD1 (5 bases). The germline V gene has CDR1 MNHNY and CDR2 SVGAGI (reference sequence). CDR3 length: 12 amino acids. Trimming pared 2 bases from V and 10 bases from J, leaving 11 bases between. The CDR3 DNA is TGTGCCAGCAGTTACGAGGGTAGGGGAGCTTTCTTT. Its protein product is CASSYEGRGAFF.

The chain carries TRBV9 and TRBJ1-1; no reliable D call. With 4 bases removed from V and 1 base from J, the gap between germline ends came to 11 bases. The CDR3 loop spans 14 amino acids. Germline values: CDR1 SGDLS, CDR2 YYNGEE. In DNA form, the CDR3 reads TGTGCCAGCAGCCCACTAGTTAGGAACACTGAAGCTTTCTTT. Residues: CASSPLVRNTEAFF.

This chain connects TRBV24-1 to TRBJ2-7; no clear D gene. The V and J ends lost 0 bases and 6 bases respectively, with 2 bases between them. This CDR3 spans 11 amino acids. Germline loops: CDR1 KGHDR, CDR2 SFDVKD. The CDR3 is CATSDLVEQYF. The CDR3 DNA follows: TGTGCCACCAGTGATTTGGTCGAGCAGTACTTC.

The chain's CDR3 is CAISDGSGGTDTQYF. Written as DNA, the CDR3 is TGTGCCATCAGTGATGGTAGCGGGGGCACAGATACGCAGTATTTT. The chain carries TRBV10-3 and TRBJ2-3; TRBD2 matches at 8 bases. CDR3 length: 15 residues. From germline, CDR1 is ENHRY and CDR2 SYGVKD. V gave up 3 bases and J gave up 1 base; unmatched junction bases: 3.

This clone was observed a single time. This sequence joins TRBV6-1 and TRBJ2-1; TRBD2 might be the D (7 bases). CDR3 length equals 15 residues. Germline V gene data show CDR1 as MNHNS and CDR2 as SASEGT. V dropped 1 base and J dropped 6 bases, with 13 bases sitting between them. The CDR3 bases are TGTGCCAGCAGTGAAGTGGGGGGGGCCTTCAATGAGCAGTTCTTC. Translated: CASSEVGGAFNEQFF.

This clone was detected a few times. The chain recombines TRBV30 with TRBJ1-5; D is undetermined. This CDR3 region has 14 residues. V shed 2 bases and J shed 2 bases, with 10 bases lying between them. The V gene's germline CDR1 is GTSNPN and CDR2 SVGIG (reference sequence). CDR3 amino acids: CAWSKDGGNQPQHF. DNA for the CDR3: TGTGCCTGGAGTAAAGACGGTGGCAATCAGCCCCAGCATTTT.

A few counts support this clone. The chain joins TRBV4-1 to TRBJ1-5, with D maybe TRBD1 (5 bases). V lost 0 bases to trimming and J lost 9 bases, with 18 bases between them. Germline values: CDR1 MGHRA, CDR2 YSYEKL. This CDR3 is built from 16 residues. The CDR3 here is CASSQDRTEDRGPQHF. CDR3 DNA: TGCGCCAGCAGCCAAGATCGCACGGAAGATAGGGGGCCCCAGCATTTT.

J is TRBJ2-1 and V is TRBV19; D gene uncertain. V dropped 0 bases and J dropped 8 bases, with 5 bases sitting between them. Per the germline V gene, CDR1 is LNHDA and CDR2 is SQIVND (reference sequence). This CDR3 is 12 amino acids long. The CDR3 here is CASSIDWDEQFF. For the CDR3, the DNA is TGTGCCAGTAGTATAGATTGGGATGAGCAGTTCTTC.

V usage is TRBV6-5 and J usage is TRBJ2-1, with TRBD2 identical over 12 bases. This CDR3 is 14 amino acids long. The ends lost 6 bases at V and 8 bases at J; junction bases unmatched: 5. CDR1 and CDR2 (germline): MNHEY, SVGAGI. The CDR3 nucleotides read TGTGCCAGCAGCGGACTAGCGGGGCCTTATGAGCAGTTCTTC. This encodes CASSGLAGPYEQFF.